This T cell receptor beta chain is drawn from a study of technical replicates of blood from a few donors. Between the trimmed V and J ends, which lost 7 bases and 3 bases, there was a span of 12 bases. CDR1 and CDR2 (germline): SNHLY, FYNNEI. The CDR3 runs to 13 residues. This clone appeared a single time. Assay: immunoSEQ multiplex PCR; the TCRdb copy retains only in-frame clones and omits some. The profile shows tens of thousands of clones, approximately 95% of them singletons. Sequenced input: T cells isolated from PBMCs. The clonotype originates from a human donor in good health. J is TRBJ1-2 and V is TRBV2; the D gene is possibly TRBD1 (5 bases). CDR3 residues: CASTGGEDYGYTF. CDR3 coding DNA: TGTGCCAGCACGGGGGGAGAGGACTATGGCTACACCTTC. Supplemented by reference TRBV2 and TRBJ1-2, the full variable domain reads EPEVTQTPSHQVTQMGQEVILRCVPISNHLYFYWYRQILGQKVEFLVSFYNNEISEKSEIFDDQFSVERPDGSNFTLKIRSTKLEDSAMYFCASTGGEDYGYTFGSGTRLTVV.